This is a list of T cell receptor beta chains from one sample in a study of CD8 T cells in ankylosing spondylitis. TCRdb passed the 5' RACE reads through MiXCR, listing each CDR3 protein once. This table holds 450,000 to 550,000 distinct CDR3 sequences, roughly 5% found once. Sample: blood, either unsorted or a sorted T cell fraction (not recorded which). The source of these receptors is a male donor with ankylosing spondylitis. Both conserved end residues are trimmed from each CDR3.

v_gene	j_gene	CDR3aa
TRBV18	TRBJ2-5	ASSPYRDMETQY
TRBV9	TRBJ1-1	ASSARDRNTEAF
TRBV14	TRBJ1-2	ASSRSGGAGYT
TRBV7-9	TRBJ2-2	AIPPRVSGTGELF
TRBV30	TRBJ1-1	ARQKDGGMNTEAF
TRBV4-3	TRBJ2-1	ASSRSPGQGEM
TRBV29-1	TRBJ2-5	SAETGEETQY
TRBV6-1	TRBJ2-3	ASRRVEWTDTQY
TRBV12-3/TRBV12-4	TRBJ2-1	ASTYRDEQF
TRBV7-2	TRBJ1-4	ASSLLFEGANEKLF
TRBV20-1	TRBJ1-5	SAPQGVSNQPQH
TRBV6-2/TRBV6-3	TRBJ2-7	ASSYSIFSSLGQPAYEQY
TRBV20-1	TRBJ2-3	SASRSLSTDTQY
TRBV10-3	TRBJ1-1	AITARTDTEAF
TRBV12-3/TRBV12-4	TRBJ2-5	ASSYEWQYQETQY
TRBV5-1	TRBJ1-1	ASSSMGGPEAF
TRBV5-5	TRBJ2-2	ASSQGTGGTGELF
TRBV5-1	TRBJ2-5	ASSLGLLETQY